This T cell receptor (beta chain) emerged from a study of beta chain features in type 1 diabetes. Sequencing targeted expressed TCRB transcripts, as all isolated RNA had been reverse transcribed. The table came from immunoSEQ multiplex PCR; TCRdb's copy has only in-frame clones and leaves some out. The table lists about 68,000 clones, around 49% of them singletons, with 0.65% to 0.9% in the top ten. About this clone itself: What it binds is not known.

Sampling consisted of one heparinised blood draw per donor, averaging around 100 mL. Overall study findings and caveats: Patients showed naive, central memory and Treg TCRB repertoires that appeared more similar than those of healthy donors. Insertions were fewer and deletions more numerous at VDJ junctions in type 1 diabetes patients. People with Type 1 diabetes carried modestly yet significantly shorter TCRB CDR3s in all four CD4+ subsets.

The CDR3 sequence is 15 residues long. Between the trimmed V and J ends, which lost 0 bases and 4 bases, there was a span of 10 bases. The sequence came from a young man with type 1 diabetes. The sequencing sample was made of central memory CD4+ T cells from blood. The rearrangement uses TRBV23-1 and TRBJ1-5; tentative D call: TRBD1 (6 bases). TRBV23-1 counts as an open reading frame of uncertain function. CDR3 in DNA: TGCGCCAGCAGTCAATCAGCAGGGGAGAATCAGCCCCAGCATTTT. Residues: CASSQSAGENQPQHF.